This passage covers 28 T cell receptor beta chains from one sample sequenced in a study of blood T cell repertoires in COVID-19. Measured with immunoSEQ multiplex PCR; TCRdb has only the in-frame clones, and not every one. The sample includes about 150,000 clones, around 80% of them seen just once. Sequencing used PBMCs or T cells enriched from blood (not recorded which). The origin of the receptors is a woman aged 70-85 years in a cohort exposed to, infected with or recovered from COVID-19 (not recorded which).

This chain links TRBV7-9 with TRBJ1-1; D perhaps matches TRBD1 (5 bases). The CDR3 consists of 17 residues. The germline V gene encodes CDR1 SEHNR and CDR2 FQNEAQ (reference sequence). Trimming removed 1 base at V and 0 bases at J, with 15 bases between. The DNA for the CDR3 is TGTGCCAGCAGCTTAGGATCGGGGGGTGGGATGAACACTGAAGCTTTCTTT. The encoded protein is CASSLGSGGGMNTEAFF.

The chain recombines TRBV5-4 with TRBJ2-1; 7 bases fit TRBD2. Germline V gives CDR1 SGHNT, CDR2 YYREEE (reference sequence). CDR3 length: 15 amino acids. V dropped 4 bases and J dropped 4; count of bases not matched to a gene: 8. CDR3 sequence: CASSPSGALYNEQFF. The CDR3 DNA reads TGTGCCAGCAGCCCGAGCGGGGCCCTTTACAATGAGCAGTTCTTC.

This clone was detected only once. This sample includes further DNA sequences coding for the same CDR3. The V gene is TRBV5-1, the J gene TRBJ1-2; 8 nucleotides agree with TRBD1. With V trimmed by 2 bases and J by 5 bases, 5 bases remained unmatched. Germline CDR1 and CDR2: SGHRS and YFSETQ. The CDR3 covers 14 residues. In nucleotides, the CDR3 is TGCGCCAGCAGCTTTGGACAGGGAGCTTATGGCTACACCTTC. Translating gives CASSFGQGAYGYTF. The whole variable domain, remainder taken from reference TRBV5-1 and TRBJ1-2, is KAGVTQTPRYLIKTRGQQVTLSCSPISGHRSVSWYQQTPGQGLQFLFEYFSETQRNKGNFPGRFSGRQFSNSRSEMNVSTLELGDSALYLCASSFGQGAYGYTFGSGTRLTVV.

The rearrangement joins TRBV7-2 to TRBJ2-1; 7 nucleotides line up with TRBD2. V dropped 4 bases and J dropped 4; count of bases not matched to a gene: 10. The CDR3 runs 16 residues. Germline loops: CDR1 SGHTA, CDR2 FQGNSA. The CDR3 region has the DNA TGTGCCAGCAGCTGGTCCGGGACTACAACTTACAATGAGCAGTTCTTC. Protein product: CASSWSGTTTYNEQFF.

The chain combines TRBV27 with TRBJ1-1; 10 nucleotides match TRBD1. Losses at the gene ends were 6 bases for V and 5 bases for J; bases not matched to a gene: 6. The germline gives CDR1 MNHEY, CDR2 SMNVEV (reference sequence). The CDR3 has 14 residues. CDR3 in DNA: TGTGCCAGCAGCCCTTGGGACAGGGGTACTGAAGCTTTCTTT. Protein: CASSPWDRGTEAFF.

The chain joins TRBV3-1 (or the pseudogene TRBV3-2) to TRBJ2-5, with TRBD1 matching 7 bases. Germline trimming cut 6 bases from V and 5 bases from J; bases unmatched to any gene: 6. Germline CDR1 and CDR2: LGHDT and YNNKEL (reference sequence). CDR3 length equals 13 residues. CDR3 DNA sequence: TGTGCCAGCAGAAGACAGGGTCCGGAGACCCAGTACTTC. This codes for CASRRQGPETQYF.

V is TRBV7-2 and J is TRBJ2-7; 8 bases match TRBD2. The CDR3 length is 17 residues. CDR1 and CDR2 (germline): SGHTA, FQGNSA. V shed 3 bases and J 3 bases; nucleotides not matched to a gene: 13. Here the CDR3 reads CASSFKGDTGTSYEQYF. The CDR3 DNA follows: TGTGCCAGCAGCTTCAAAGGGGATACCGGGACTAGCTACGAGCAGTACTTC.

The chain uses TRBV18 and TRBJ1-1; 7 bases map to TRBD1. Germline trimming cut 3 bases from V and 5 bases from J; bases unmatched to any gene: 3. The CDR3 length is 13 residues. CDR1 is KGHSH, CDR2 LQKENI, per germline. CDR3 bases: TGTGCCAGCTCACCGACAGGGCTGACTGAAGCTTTCTTT. Translated: CASSPTGLTEAFF. The full variable domain, with the rest looked up from reference TRBV18 and TRBJ1-1, is NAGVMQNPRHLVRRRGQEARLRCSPMKGHSHVYWYRQLPEEGLKFMVYLQKENIIDESGMPKERFSAEFPKEGPSILRIQQVVRGDSAAYFCASSPTGLTEAFFGQGTRLTVV.

V is TRBV7-6 and J is TRBJ2-7; TRBD1 matches 7 bases. The V segment lost 5 bases and the J segment 2 bases; nucleotides outside the gene matches: 15. The CDR3 has 17 residues. Germline CDR1 and CDR2: SGHVS and FNYEAQ. CDR3 region: CASSATIGTVPTYEQYF. CDR3 DNA: TGTGCCAGCAGCGCCACCATCGGGACAGTACCTACCTACGAGCAGTACTTC.

The gene calls are TRBV19 and TRBJ1-4, with D hard to call. The CDR3 has 12 amino acids. Germline V CDR1 and CDR2: LNHDA, SQIVND (reference sequence). Between the trimmed V and J ends, which lost 7 bases and 5 bases, there was a span of 8 bases. The CDR3 here is CASTVRNEKLFF. For the CDR3, the DNA is TGTGCCAGTACAGTTCGAAATGAAAAACTGTTTTTT.

This clone turned up a few times. The chain carries TRBV28 and TRBJ1-2; D not resolved. Trimming stripped 3 bases from V and 2 bases from J, with 7 bases between. This CDR3 is 13 amino acids long. The germline gives CDR1 MDHEN, CDR2 SYDVKM. The DNA of the CDR3 is TGTGCCAGCAGTTTTGGGCAGAACTATGGCTACACCTTC. It codes for CASSFGQNYGYTF.

The gene calls are TRBV5-4 and TRBJ2-1; TRBD2 aligns across 7 bases. This CDR3 region has 16 residues. V shed 0 bases and J 5 bases; nucleotides not matched to a gene: 8. Germline V gene data show CDR1 as SGHNT and CDR2 as YYREEE (reference sequence). The CDR3 sequence is CASSLAGGSRNNEQFF. CDR3 in DNA: TGTGCCAGCAGCTTGGCGGGCGGGAGCCGTAACAATGAGCAGTTCTTC.

V gene TRBV5-5 combines with J gene TRBJ1-6; D uncertain. Trimming stripped 4 bases from V and 1 base from J, with 6 bases between. Germline V gene lookup returns CDR1 SGHKS and CDR2 YYEKEE (reference sequence). This CDR3 is 14 amino acids long. The CDR3 DNA sequence: TGTGCCAGCAGCGCCAGGTCCTATAATTCACCCCTCCACTTT. The encoded protein is CASSARSYNSPLHF.

This clone has more than one count but fewer than ten. The rearrangement uses TRBV7-2 and TRBJ1-6; D is ambiguous. In germline, CDR1 is SGHTA, CDR2 FQGNSA. Between the trimmed V and J ends, which lost 4 bases and 7 bases, there was a span of 17 bases. The CDR3 contains 16 residues. The CDR3 here is CASSSQSRHENSPLHF. DNA of the CDR3: TGTGCCAGCAGCTCCCAGTCCAGGCATGAGAATTCACCCCTCCACTTT.

The chain links TRBV5-5 to TRBJ2-5, with D perhaps matching TRBD1 (5 bases). The germline V gene encodes CDR1 SGHKS and CDR2 YYEKEE (reference sequence). Trimming cost V 0 bases and J 2 bases, with 11 bases left between them. The CDR3 covers 15 residues. As DNA, the CDR3 is TGTGCCAGCAGCTTGGTGGGGCCAGAACAAGAGACCCAGTACTTC. Amino acids: CASSLVGPEQETQYF.

The J gene is TRBJ1-3, the V gene TRBV2; D is uncertain. The CDR3 sequence is 13 residues long. Germline V gene lookup returns CDR1 SNHLY and CDR2 FYNNEI. V dropped 3 bases and J dropped 2 bases, with 5 bases sitting between them. CDR3 nucleotides: TGTGCCAGCAGTGATTTAGCTGGAAACACCATATATTTT. Translated: CASSDLAGNTIYF.

The genes are TRBV5-1 and TRBJ1-6, with D maybe TRBD1 (6 bases). V gave up 2 bases and J gave up 7 bases, with 10 bases separating them. The CDR3 covers 14 residues. Germline values: CDR1 SGHRS, CDR2 YFSETQ. The CDR3 loop reads CASSFGQTNSPLHF. Written as DNA, the CDR3 is TGCGCCAGCAGCTTCGGACAGACGAATTCACCCCTCCACTTT.

The V and J genes are TRBV7-6 and TRBJ2-1, with 12 bases fitting TRBD2. Germline values: CDR1 SGHVS, CDR2 FNYEAQ. Germline trimming cut 11 bases from V and 1 base from J; bases unmatched to any gene: 3. The CDR3 totals 14 residues. CDR3 sequence reads: CAVGTSGSYNEQFF. CDR3 bases: TGTGCCGTAGGGACTAGCGGGTCCTACAATGAGCAGTTCTTC.

The gene calls are TRBV15 and TRBJ2-1, with D perhaps matching TRBD1 (6 bases). Germline lookup yields CDR1 LNHNV and CDR2 YYDKDF (reference sequence). This CDR3 has 14 amino acids. V was pared by 7 bases and J by 5 bases, with 15 bases between. The CDR3: CATNRQASDNEQFF. The CDR3 DNA sequence: TGTGCCACCAATAGACAGGCATCCGACAATGAGCAGTTCTTC. The full variable domain, its missing parts supplied by reference TRBV15 and TRBJ2-1, is DAMVIQNPRYQVTQFGKPVTLSCSQTLNHNVMYWYQQKSSQAPKLLFHYYDKDFNNEADTPDNFQSRRPNTSFCFLDIRSPGLGDTAMYLCATNRQASDNEQFFGPGTRLTVL.

CDR3 in amino acids: CASTPRGMGYNSPLHF. The CDR3 DNA reads as TGTGCCAGCACCCCCCGGGGTATGGGCTATAATTCACCCCTCCACTTT. The chain links TRBV28 to TRBJ1-6; no firm D call. CDR1 is MDHEN and CDR2 is SYDVKM in the germline V gene. V was trimmed by 7 bases and J by 3 bases, leaving 16 bases between them. CDR3 length: 16 residues.

The chain has TRBV27 and TRBJ1-6; D is perhaps TRBD1 (6 bases). Trimming shortened V by 4 bases and J by 3 bases, and 13 bases separated the two germline ends. Germline V gene data show CDR1 as MNHEY and CDR2 as SMNVEV (reference sequence). This CDR3 is built from 16 residues. The CDR3 DNA follows: TGTGCCAGCAGTTCCGGGACAAGGATCTATAATTCACCCCTCCACTTT. Translated: CASSSGTRIYNSPLHF.

The V call is TRBV27, the J call TRBJ2-2, with D hard to call. The CDR3 is 14 amino acids. Between the trimmed V and J ends, which lost 7 bases and 1 base, there was a span of 10 bases. The germline CDR1 and CDR2 sequences are MNHEY and SMNVEV (reference sequence). CDR3 protein: CASKIFRNTGELFF. CDR3 sequence (DNA): TGTGCCAGCAAAATTTTTAGGAACACCGGGGAGCTGTTTTTT.

The gene calls are TRBV4-3 and TRBJ2-1, with 7 nucleotides matching TRBD2. CDR1 is LGHNA, CDR2 YSLEER, per germline. CDR3 length: 14 residues. With V trimmed by 0 bases and J by 6 bases, 2 bases remained unmatched. CDR3 in amino acids: CASSQDRLANEQFF. The CDR3 DNA reads TGCGCCAGCAGCCAAGATCGACTAGCCAATGAGCAGTTCTTC.

This clone was counted a few times. The V gene is TRBV7-2, the J gene TRBJ1-5; 7 bases match TRBD1. The CDR3 totals 16 residues. The germline gives CDR1 SGHTA, CDR2 FQGNSA. V was clipped by 5 bases and J by 3 bases; unmatched bases: 10. The CDR3 reads CASSRGGTDYNQPQHF. The CDR3 nucleotides are TGTGCCAGCAGCCGTGGGGGGACAGACTACAATCAGCCCCAGCATTTT.

The rearrangement uses TRBV28 and TRBJ1-2, with 10 bases fitting TRBD1. This CDR3 has 14 amino acids. The germline V gene has CDR1 MDHEN and CDR2 SYDVKM. J was trimmed by 5 bases and V by 6 bases; bases with no gene match: 6. Here the CDR3 reads CASRGTGEWYGYTF. CDR3 sequence (DNA): TGTGCCAGCAGGGGGACAGGGGAGTGGTATGGCTACACCTTC.

The chain employs TRBV2 and TRBJ2-2, with 7 bases aligning to TRBD1. The ends lost 9 bases at V and 4 bases at J; junction bases unmatched: 11. Germline CDR1 reads SNHLY; CDR2 reads FYNNEI. This CDR3 contains 15 residues. The CDR3 sequence: CASQGFRGSTGELFF. Written as DNA, the CDR3 is TGTGCCAGTCAAGGATTCAGGGGGTCCACCGGGGAGCTGTTTTTT.

About this clone: At one end, the junction sequence differs from germline, possibly due to a read error. This chain joins TRBV7-7 and TRBJ2-1, with D possibly TRBD2 on 6 matching bases. The CDR3 consists of 13 residues. Germline V gene sequence: CDR1 SSHAT, CDR2 FNYEAQ (reference sequence). The DNA for the CDR3 is TGTGCTAGCAGCCGGACTATGGATAATGAGCAGTTCTTC. Its protein is CASSRTMDNEQFF.

This chain joins TRBV6-5 and TRBJ2-1; 9 positions agree with TRBD1. Germline CDR1 is MNHEY and CDR2 is SVGAGI. V trimming: 2 bases; J trimming: 7 bases; junction bases outside the gene matches: 3. The CDR3 is 14 residues long. In DNA form, the CDR3 reads TGTGCCAGCAGTTACCGGGACAGGGCGAATGAGCAGTTCTTC. Translated, it gives CASSYRDRANEQFF.